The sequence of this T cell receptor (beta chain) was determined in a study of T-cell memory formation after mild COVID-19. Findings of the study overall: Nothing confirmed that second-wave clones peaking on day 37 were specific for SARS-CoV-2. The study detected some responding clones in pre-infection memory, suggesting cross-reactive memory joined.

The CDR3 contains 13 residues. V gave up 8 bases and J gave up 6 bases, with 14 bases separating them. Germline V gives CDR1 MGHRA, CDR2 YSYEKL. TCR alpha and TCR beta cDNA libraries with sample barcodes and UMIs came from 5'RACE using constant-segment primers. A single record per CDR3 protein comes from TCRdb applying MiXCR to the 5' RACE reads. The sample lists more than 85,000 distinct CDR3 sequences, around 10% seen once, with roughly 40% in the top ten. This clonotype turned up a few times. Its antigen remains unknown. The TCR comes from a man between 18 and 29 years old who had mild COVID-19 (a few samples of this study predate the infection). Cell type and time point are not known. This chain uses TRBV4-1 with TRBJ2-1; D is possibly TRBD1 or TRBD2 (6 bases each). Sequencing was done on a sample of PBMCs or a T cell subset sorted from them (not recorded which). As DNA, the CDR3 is TGCGCCAGCGGACGGGGGCCCTCCAATGAGCAGTTCTTC. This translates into CASGRGPSNEQFF.